This is a list of T cell receptor beta chains from one sample in a study of naive and memory T cell subsets. Each CDR3 protein is one row after TCRdb ran MiXCR on the UMI-ligation and nested PCR reads. Found here are under 25,000 distinct CDR3 sequences, 7% to 10% of them singletons; the top ten hold approximately 22%. Specimen: central memory CD8+ T cells from blood. The receptors originated from a human donor in good health. The CDR3 runs from the conserved cysteine through the conserved F or W. D genes are given only for firm matches. The listing skips clone size in some rows; elsewhere it reads once, few, many or a size class.

clone_size | j_call | v_call | d_call | cdr3_nt | cdr3_aa
. | TRBJ2-1 | TRBV28 | TRBD2 | TGTGCCAGCAGTTCCCTTGGTCGGTTAGCGGGAGGCTACAATGAGCAGTTCTTC | CASSSLGRLAGGYNEQFF
few | TRBJ2-3 | TRBV3-1 | . | TGTGCCAGCAGCCAATCCCAGGCCCTCACAGATACGCAGTATTTT | CASSQSQALTDTQYF
many | TRBJ2-3 | TRBV6-1 | TRBD1 | TGTGCCAGCAGTGAGGACAGGGCCCACACAGATACGCAGTATTTT | CASSEDRAHTDTQYF
. | TRBJ2-7 | TRBV20-1 | TRBD2 | TGCAGTGCTACCCATGGCGGGAGCAACGAGCAGTACTTC | CSATHGGSNEQYF
medium-sized | TRBJ1-1 | TRBV4-2 | . | TGTGCCAGCAGCCAGACGAGAACAGGGAACACTGAAGCTTTCTTT | CASSQTRTGNTEAFF
. | TRBJ2-3 | TRBV7-2 | . | TGTGCCAGCAGACTCTCCGGGACCTCCGCAGATACGCAGTATTTT | CASRLSGTSADTQYF
few | TRBJ2-7 | TRBV29-1 | TRBD1 | TGCAGCGCCGCGGGACAGGACCCGTACGAGCAGTACTTC | CSAAGQDPYEQYF
few | TRBJ2-1 | TRBV14 | . | TGTGCCAGCAGCCTCCCCCAGAGCAATGAGCAGTTCTTC | CASSLPQSNEQFF
. | TRBJ1-5 | TRBV10-3 | TRBD1 | TGTGCCATCAGCACCGGGACAGGGGGCAATCAGCCCCAGCATTTT | CAISTGTGGNQPQHF
few | TRBJ2-1 | TRBV18 | . | TGTGCCAGCTCCGAGGAGGAACGGATTTCCTACAATGAGCAGTTCTTC | CASSEEERISYNEQFF
few | TRBJ1-5 | TRBV3-1 | . | TGTGCCAGCAGCCTAGGGGGAGGCAATCAGCCCCAGCATTTT | CASSLGGGNQPQHF
few | TRBJ1-5 | TRBV27 | . | TGTGCCAGCAGCACCCAAGGAGAGAATCAGCCCCAGCATTTT | CASSTQGENQPQHF
many | TRBJ2-3 | TRBV20-1 | . | TGCAGTGCAGACAGAGGGCCATTCCAAGATACGCAGTATTTT | CSADRGPFQDTQYF
few | TRBJ1-6 | TRBV28 | . | TGTGCCAGCAGTTTCCCAGGGACTAACTCACCCCTCCACTTT | CASSFPGTNSPLHF
. | TRBJ2-5 | TRBV4-1 | . | TGCGCCAGCAGCCTCATACCGGGAGAGGTGGAGACCCAGTACTTC | CASSLIPGEVETQYF
few | TRBJ2-5 | TRBV9 | . | TGTGCCAGCAGCGGGGGGGGCCCGGGGGAGACCCAGTACTTC | CASSGGGPGETQYF